A selection of T cell receptor beta chains follows, all from one sample in a study of blood T cell repertoires in COVID-19. Clones were read by immunoSEQ multiplex PCR, and TCRdb kept only the in-frame ones, dropping some. The sample holds more than 15,000 clones, roughly 89% seen once. The sequencing sample was made of peripheral blood. These receptor sequences come from a human donor in a cohort sampled during active COVID-19. The donor label of this sample is uncertain. Both conserved end residues are part of each CDR3. D genes are given only for firm matches. Clone size is not always given. Where it is, it says once, few, many or a class for expanded clones.

TRBV4-1	TRBD1	-	TRBJ1-4	TGCGCCAGCAGCCAATCTTCCGGGACAGGGGCTGAAAAACTGTTTTTT	CASSQSSGTGAEKLFF
TRBV28	TRBD1	few	TRBJ1-1	TGTGCCAGCAGTCCCTGGGTTACAGGGGGCCATGAAGCTTTCTTT	CASSPWVTGGHEAFF
TRBV6-5	-	-	TRBJ2-4	TGTGCCAGCAGCAAATTTAGCGATAGTGGAAACATTCAGTACTTC	CASSKFSDSGNIQYF
TRBV2	-	-	TRBJ2-3	TGTGCCAGCAGTCTATACCAAGACTCTCGCACAGATACGCAGTATTTT	CASSLYQDSRTDTQYF
TRBV12-3/TRBV12-4	-	-	TRBJ2-7	TGTGCCAGCAGTCTGGGCAGGGTCTACGAGCAGTACTTC	CASSLGRVYEQYF
TRBV25-1	TRBD2	-	TRBJ2-2	TGTGCCAGCAGTGGGAAACTAGCGGTCAACACCGGGGAGCTGTTTTTT	CASSGKLAVNTGELFF
TRBV20-1	TRBD2	-	TRBJ2-7	TGCAGTGCTAGTAGCGGGGATTTATACGAGCAGTACTTC	CSASSGDLYEQYF
TRBV11-2	TRBD2	-	TRBJ2-5	TGTGCCAGCAGCCAGGGACTAGCGGAGGACCAAGAGACCCAGTACTTC	CASSQGLAEDQETQYF
TRBV23-1	-	-	TRBJ2-7	TGCGCCAGCAGTCAGGGGATGACAGGAACCTACGAGCAGTACTTC	CASSQGMTGTYEQYF
TRBV7-9	TRBD1	-	TRBJ2-5	TGTGCCAGCAGCCTTGGACAGGATAGAGAGACCCAGTACTTC	CASSLGQDRETQYF
TRBV10-1	-	-	TRBJ2-3	TGCGCCAGCAGTGAGTCCCGCCTTCAGGTTCGAGATACGCAGTATTTT	CASSESRLQVRDTQYF